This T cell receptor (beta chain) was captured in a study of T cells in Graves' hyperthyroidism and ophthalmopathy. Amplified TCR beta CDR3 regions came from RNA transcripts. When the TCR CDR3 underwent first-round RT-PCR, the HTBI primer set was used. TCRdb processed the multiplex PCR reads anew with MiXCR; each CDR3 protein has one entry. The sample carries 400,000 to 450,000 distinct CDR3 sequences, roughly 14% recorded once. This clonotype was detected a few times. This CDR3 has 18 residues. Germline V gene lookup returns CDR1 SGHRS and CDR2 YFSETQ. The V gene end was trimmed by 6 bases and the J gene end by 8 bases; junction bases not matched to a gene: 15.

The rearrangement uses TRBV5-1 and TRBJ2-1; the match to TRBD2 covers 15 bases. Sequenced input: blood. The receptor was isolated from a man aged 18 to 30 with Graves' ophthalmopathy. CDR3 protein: CASKTGTSGRWGSDEQFF. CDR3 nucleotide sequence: TGCGCCAGCAAAACTGGGACTAGCGGGAGGTGGGGTTCCGATGAGCAGTTCTTC. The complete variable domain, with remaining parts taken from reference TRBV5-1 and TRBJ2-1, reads KAGVTQTPRYLIKTRGQQVTLSCSPISGHRSVSWYQQTPGQGLQFLFEYFSETQRNKGNFPGRFSGRQFSNSRSEMNVSTLELGDSALYLCASKTGTSGRWGSDEQFFGPGTRLTVL.